This record concerns one T cell receptor beta chain sequence. Its target antigen remains unknown. It has no much larger one-base neighbor in the sample; base qualities were not kept. From each donor, a single peripheral blood sample of about 100 mL on average was drawn into heparinised tubes. Naive, central memory, regulatory and stem cell-like memory CD4+ T cells were sorted on a BD FACSAria II using a panel including CD45RO, CCR7, CD25, CD127, CD95 and CD27. Every sorted population had a purity above 95%. PBMCs were isolated right away by Lymphoprep density gradient centrifugation and were stained directly, without culture. Samples were stained and sorted in pairs, with one healthy donor and one patient per experiment, so that batch effects were minimized. V is reduced by 0 bases and J by 1 base, leaving a spacing of 9 bases between them. Sequences SQVTM (CDR1) and ANQGSEA (CDR2) are obtained from the germline V gene. From the cysteine up to the phenylalanine, the CDR3 has a length of 14 residues. Kept here is only the CDR3 DNA, which spans 42 bases and is read in frame from base 1.

The entire isolated RNA was reverse transcribed using the High Capacity cDNA Reverse Transcription Kit, and thus expressed TCRB transcripts were sequenced. Deep immunoSEQ sequencing was applied to naive, central memory and regulatory T cell samples, giving an average of about 3.8 million total reads per sample. Sorted cells were lysed in RLT buffer and RNA was extracted with DNase-treated RNeasy Micro or Mini kits, depending on cell number. Each cell subset was processed on its own to prevent cross-contamination, while patient and healthy donor samples were processed together. The immunoSEQ multiplex PCR was used to amplify TCRB sequences from cDNA, generating 87-bp fragments that spanned the CDR3 region. Sequencing of the amplicons was done on the Illumina HiSeq platform. Processing in the source paper ran as follows. PCR bias was corrected computationally using synthetic template baselines, and reads within Hamming distance 2 were collapsed, with unmergeable singletons discarded. Reads were aligned to IMGT to assign V, D and J genes, CDR3 length, and insertions or deletions at six rearrangement sites. Within each subset, clonotype counts were normalized to sorted cell number, after which true diversity and Gini coefficients were computed with the tcR R package. Repertoire sharing was quantified using the overlap coefficient calculated on TCRB nucleotide sequences. Out-of-frame TCRB sequences from naive cells were analyzed as a proxy for the pre-selection repertoire. TCRdb stores this immuneACCESS table with in-frame sequences only. Part of the clones is absent; in the studies checked, under half of the shortfall reflects unresolved V genes, and no reason is known for the rest. From that table come the V and J calls and clone size; the DNA was used to work out D and trimming. This sample lists hundreds of thousands of clones; approximately 30% were detected once. Around 0.065% of the sample is in the top ten clones.

This entry is derived from a study of beta chain features in type 1 diabetes (dated by TCRdb to 2017 to 2018). Background on the whole study: Patients and healthy donors did not differ in mean age, gender distribution, total cell number or subset yield. The study compared TCRB repertoires of sorted circulating CD4+ T cell subsets between recently diagnosed type 1 diabetes patients and matched healthy donors. Naive and central memory subsets were obtained from all 30 or so donors, but regulatory and stem cell-like memory subsets were isolated from only 8 patients and 8 healthy donors. Across all samples, some 100,000,000 sorted cells were examined, and cell number per subset correlated strongly with RNA yield.

What the study reported, not specific to this receptor: PCR may preferentially amplify shorter templates, but because patient and control samples were amplified and corrected together, any resulting skew would affect both groups equally. A moderate but significant shortening of TCRB CDR3 length was observed in type 1 diabetes patients in all four CD4+ subsets. Patients with type 1 diabetes made fewer insertions and deleted more nucleotides at VDJ recombination sites, implying thymic rearrangement abnormalities. Because small numbers of individuals were included in the HLA sub-analyses, any influence of HLA type on TCRB rearrangement was left unresolved. Naive, central memory and regulatory TCRB repertoires appeared more similar among patients than among healthy donors. Because cDNA was sequenced instead of genomic DNA, highly expressing activated cells could be over-represented, though the groups showed no difference in activation or CD3 levels.

The V gene is TRBV29-1 and the J gene is TRBJ1-1; perhaps TRBD1 is the D gene, with 5 bases matching. This sequence originates from a young man in good health. The sequenced sample was naive CD4+ T cells from blood. Interpreted using the paper, the cell subset or site label stands for: true naive CD4+ T cells. The nucleotide sequence is TGCAGCGTTGAAGAAGGGAGGGGGAACACTGAAGCTTTCTTT. The resulting protein is CSVEEGRGNTEAFF.